This T cell receptor beta chain was observed in a study of blood T cell repertoires in COVID-19. Overall study context: Acute-phase and convalescent COVID-19 samples originated in the United States, Italy and Spain. PBMCs, B-cell-depleted T cells, or T cells provided the cDNA or gDNA that made up the material.

Repertoires were generated with immunoSEQ multiplex PCR, while TCRdb's copy carries only in-frame clones and drops some. This sample has about 150,000 clones, with over 75% found just once. This CDR3 is 12 amino acids long. V gave up 5 bases and J gave up 10 bases; unmatched junction bases: 5. CDR1 and CDR2 (germline): SQVTM, ANQGSEA. Seattle patients were enrolled while actively infected and followed longitudinally. The J gene is TRBJ2-1, the V gene TRBV29-1; 10 bases map to TRBD2. The sequencing sample was made of peripheral blood. The clonotype comes from a man aged 18 to 35 with COVID-19, enrolled during active disease. The CDR3 DNA is TGCAGCGTTATACTAGCGGGAAACGAGCAGTTCTTC. Its protein product is CSVILAGNEQFF.